This T cell receptor beta chain was sequenced during a study of human thymus T cells. Overall study results and limits: The related literature has documented a marked overlap of thymic repertoires among unrelated individuals. Both thymic and peripheral blood repertoires showed apparently biased V and J usage.

Generated by immunoSEQ multiplex PCR, the TCRdb table keeps only in-frame clones and is missing some. The data hold fewer than 85,000 clones, with 90% to 95% observed a single time. About this clone: The antigen is not known.

The V gene's germline CDR1 is MNHEY and CDR2 SMNVEV (reference sequence). Deletions cut 4 bases from V and 5 bases from J, with 17 bases between. This CDR3 has 15 amino acids. Thymus specimens were resections from corrective heart surgery. Serving as donors were healthy Finnish infants, each of whom was having open corrective surgery for congenital heart defects. This sequence was found in a girl in the first two years of life with a congenital heart defect but otherwise immunologically healthy. The sample taken for sequencing was thymus tissue. The chain combines TRBV27 with TRBJ1-2; D call uncertain. The CDR3 nucleotides are TGTGCCAGCAGTTCCATAACCGCCGAGGAGTATGGCTACACCTTC. As protein: CASSSITAEEYGYTF.